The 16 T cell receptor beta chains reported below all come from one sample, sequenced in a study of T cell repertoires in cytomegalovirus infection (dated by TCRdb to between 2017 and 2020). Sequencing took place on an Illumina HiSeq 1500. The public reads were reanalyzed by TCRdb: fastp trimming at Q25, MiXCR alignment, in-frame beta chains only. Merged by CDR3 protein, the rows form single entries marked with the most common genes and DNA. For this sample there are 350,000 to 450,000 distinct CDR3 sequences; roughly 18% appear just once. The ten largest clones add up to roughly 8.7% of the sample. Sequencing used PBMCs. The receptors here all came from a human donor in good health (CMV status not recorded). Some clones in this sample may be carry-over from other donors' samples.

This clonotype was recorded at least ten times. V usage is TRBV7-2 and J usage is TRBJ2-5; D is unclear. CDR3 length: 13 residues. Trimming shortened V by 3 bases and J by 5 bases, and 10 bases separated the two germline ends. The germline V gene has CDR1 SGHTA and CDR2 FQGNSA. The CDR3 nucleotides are TGTGCCAGCAGCTTGGACCCCGGGGAGACCCAGTACTTC. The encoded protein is CASSLDPGETQYF.

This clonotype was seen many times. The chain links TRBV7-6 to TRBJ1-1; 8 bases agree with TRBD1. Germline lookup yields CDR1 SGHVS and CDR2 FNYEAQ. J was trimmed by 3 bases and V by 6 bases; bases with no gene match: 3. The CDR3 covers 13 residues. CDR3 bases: TGTGCCAGCAGTTCGGACAGGGACACTGAAGCTTTCTTT. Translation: CASSSDRDTEAFF.

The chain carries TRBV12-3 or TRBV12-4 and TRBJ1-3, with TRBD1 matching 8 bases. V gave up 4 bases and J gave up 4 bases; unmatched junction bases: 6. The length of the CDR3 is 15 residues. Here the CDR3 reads CASSSWTGSGNTIYF. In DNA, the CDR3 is TGTGCCAGCAGTTCATGGACAGGGTCGGGAAACACCATATATTTT.

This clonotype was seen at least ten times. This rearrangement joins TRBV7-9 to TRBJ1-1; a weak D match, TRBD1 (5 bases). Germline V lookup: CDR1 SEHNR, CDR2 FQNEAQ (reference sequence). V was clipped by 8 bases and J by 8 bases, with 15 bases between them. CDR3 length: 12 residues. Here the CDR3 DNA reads TGTGCCAGCCTTTTTGGAGCAGGGGAAGCTTTCTTT. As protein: CASLFGAGEAFF.

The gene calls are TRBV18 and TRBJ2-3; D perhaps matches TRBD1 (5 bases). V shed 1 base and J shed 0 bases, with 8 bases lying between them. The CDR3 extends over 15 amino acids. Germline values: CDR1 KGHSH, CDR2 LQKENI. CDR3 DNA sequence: TGTGCCAGCTCACCACGGACACTTAGCACAGATACGCAGTATTTT. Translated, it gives CASSPRTLSTDTQYF.

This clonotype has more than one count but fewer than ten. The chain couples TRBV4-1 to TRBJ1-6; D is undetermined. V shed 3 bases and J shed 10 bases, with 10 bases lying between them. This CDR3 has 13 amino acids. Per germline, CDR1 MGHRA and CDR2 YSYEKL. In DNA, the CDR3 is TGCGCCAGCAGCCAGAGGACGGCCTCACCCCTCCACTTT. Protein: CASSQRTASPLHF.

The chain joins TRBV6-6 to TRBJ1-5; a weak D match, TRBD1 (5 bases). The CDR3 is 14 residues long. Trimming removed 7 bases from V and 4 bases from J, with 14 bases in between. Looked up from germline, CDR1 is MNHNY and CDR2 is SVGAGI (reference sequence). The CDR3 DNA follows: TGTGCCAGCATCCACAATTGGGGGAATCAGCCCCAGCATTTT. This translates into CASIHNWGNQPQHF.

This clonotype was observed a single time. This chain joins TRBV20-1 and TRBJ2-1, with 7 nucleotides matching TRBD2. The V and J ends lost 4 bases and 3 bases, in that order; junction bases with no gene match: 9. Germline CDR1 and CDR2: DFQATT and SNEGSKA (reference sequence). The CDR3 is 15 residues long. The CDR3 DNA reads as TGCAGTGCTATTTTGAGCGGGACGGACTACAATGAGCAGTTCTTC. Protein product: CSAILSGTDYNEQFF.

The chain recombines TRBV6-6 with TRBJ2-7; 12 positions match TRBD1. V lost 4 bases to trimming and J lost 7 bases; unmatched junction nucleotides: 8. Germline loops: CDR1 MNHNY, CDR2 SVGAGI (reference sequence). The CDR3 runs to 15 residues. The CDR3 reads CASSSPGQGALEQYF. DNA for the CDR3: TGTGCCAGCAGTTCCCCGGGACAGGGGGCGCTTGAGCAGTACTTC.

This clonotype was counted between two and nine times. The CDR3 bases are TGTGCCAGCAGCTTATATCGGGATTCAACCCAGTACTTC. This codes for CASSLYRDSTQYF. This sequence joins TRBV7-2 and TRBJ2-5; a possible D gene is TRBD2 (5 bases). Trimming pared 2 bases from V and 8 bases from J, leaving 12 bases between. The CDR3 is made up of 13 amino acids. The germline gives CDR1 SGHTA, CDR2 FQGNSA.

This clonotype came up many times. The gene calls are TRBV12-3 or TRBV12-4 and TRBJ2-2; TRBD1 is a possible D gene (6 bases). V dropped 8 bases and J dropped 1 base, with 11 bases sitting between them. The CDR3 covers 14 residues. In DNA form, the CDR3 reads TGTGCCAGCCAGGGGCTGATGAACACCGGGGAGCTGTTTTTT. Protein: CASQGLMNTGELFF.

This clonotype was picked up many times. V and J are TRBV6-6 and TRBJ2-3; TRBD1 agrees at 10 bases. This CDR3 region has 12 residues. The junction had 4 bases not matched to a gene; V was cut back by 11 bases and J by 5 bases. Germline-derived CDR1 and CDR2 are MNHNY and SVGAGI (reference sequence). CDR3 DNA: TGTGCCGCCCGGGACAGGGGAGATACGCAGTATTTT. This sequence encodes CAARDRGDTQYF.

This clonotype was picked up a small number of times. The CDR3 nucleotides are TGTGCCACCCAGGGCGGGGTGAACCAAGAGACCCAGTACTTC. Protein sequence: CATQGGVNQETQYF. The chain links TRBV10-3 to TRBJ2-5, with TRBD2 as a possible D gene (6 bases). The CDR3 runs to 14 residues. CDR1 is ENHRY, CDR2 SYGVKD, per germline. The V and J ends lost 10 bases and 0 bases respectively, with 15 bases between them.

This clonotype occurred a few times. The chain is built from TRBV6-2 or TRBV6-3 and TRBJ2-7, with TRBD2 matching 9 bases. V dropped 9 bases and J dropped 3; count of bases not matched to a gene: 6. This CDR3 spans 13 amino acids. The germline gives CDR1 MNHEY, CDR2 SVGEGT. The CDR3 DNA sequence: TGTGCCAGTACTATAGCGGGAGTCTACGAGCAGTACTTC. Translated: CASTIAGVYEQYF.

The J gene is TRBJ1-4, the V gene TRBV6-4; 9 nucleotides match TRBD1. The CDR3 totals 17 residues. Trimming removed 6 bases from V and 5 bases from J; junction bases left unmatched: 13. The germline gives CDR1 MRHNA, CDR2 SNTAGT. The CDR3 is CASSQSPGGTGNEKLFF. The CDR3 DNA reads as TGTGCCAGCAGCCAATCCCCCGGTGGGACAGGGAATGAAAAACTGTTTTTT.

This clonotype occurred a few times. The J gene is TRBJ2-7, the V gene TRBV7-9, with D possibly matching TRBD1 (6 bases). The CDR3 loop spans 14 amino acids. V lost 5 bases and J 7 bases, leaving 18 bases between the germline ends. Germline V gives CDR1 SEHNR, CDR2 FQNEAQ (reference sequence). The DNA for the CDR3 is TGTGCCAGCAGCGCCCAGGGGCTTCTGAAAGAGCAGTACTTC. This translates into CASSAQGLLKEQYF.